These T cell receptor beta chains were read from a single sample in a study of beta chain features in type 1 diabetes. Profiling relied on immunoSEQ multiplex PCR, and the TCRdb table lists in-frame clones only, not all of them. This sample yields 680,000 or so clones, of which around an eighth are seen a single time; about 0.02% belongs to the top ten. The sequencing input was naive CD4+ T cells from blood. All receptors derive from a man aged 18 to 29 with type 1 diabetes. CDR3s include the opening cysteine and the closing phenylalanine or tryptophan. The D gene is left open where the match is weak. Only part of the rows carry a size: once, few, many, or a class if the clone is expanded.

>TRBV27|TRBJ2-1|-|TRBD2
TGTGCCAGCCAACTAGCGGGGGGGCCGCATGAGCAGTTCTTC
CASQLAGGPHEQFF
>TRBV27|TRBJ2-3|few|-
TGTGCCAGCAGTTTAGGGGGGGCCGTGCAAAGTCCAAGCACAGATACGCAGTATTTT
CASSLGGAVQSPSTDTQYF
>TRBV29-1|TRBJ1-1|-|-
TGCAGCGTTGAGGGGATAGAGAACACTGAAGCTTTCTTT
CSVEGIENTEAFF
>TRBV29-1|TRBJ2-2|-|TRBD1
TGCAGCGTTCAACACCGGGACAGGGTTCCGTCCGGGGAGCTGTTTTTT
CSVQHRDRVPSGELFF
>TRBV19|TRBJ2-3|few|TRBD1
TGTGCCAGTACTCGGGGACAGTCCACAGATACGCAGTATTTT
CASTRGQSTDTQYF
>TRBV7-9|TRBJ2-3|few|-
TGTGCCAGCAGCTTAATCGGAGATACGCAGTATTTT
CASSLIGDTQYF
>TRBV2|TRBJ1-1|-|TRBD1
TGTGCCAGCACAGGGGACAGGAACACTGAAGCTTTCTTT
CASTGDRNTEAFF
>TRBV7-2|TRBJ2-5|once|TRBD2
TGTGCCAGCAGCTTAGACGGCCGGGGAGGGGAGACCCAGTACTTC
CASSLDGRGGETQYF
>TRBV10-3|TRBJ2-1|few|-
TGTGCCAGTGTGGGTGATGCCGGGGGCTCCTACAATGAGCAGTTCTTC
CASVGDAGGSYNEQFF
>TRBV7-2|TRBJ1-2|few|-
TGTGCCAGCAGCCAACGGCCGGGGGGCGGCTATGGCTACACCTTC
CASSQRPGGGYGYTF